This TCR beta chain was profiled in a study of T cell repertoires in cytomegalovirus infection. TCRdb redid the calling of the reads with MiXCR, one entry per CDR3 protein. This repertoire shows roughly 760,000 distinct CDR3 sequences, 35% found once; its top ten account for about 2.8%. The CDR3 extends over 19 amino acids. V was shortened by 3 bases and J by 7 bases, with 31 bases between the two germline ends. Germline CDR1 and CDR2: MNHEY and SMNVEV (reference sequence). The sequencing input was PBMCs. This TCR came from a human donor in good health (CMV status not recorded). Some clones in this sample may be carry-over from other donors' samples. The chain links TRBV27 to TRBJ2-7; weak D call: TRBD1 (5 bases). CDR3 bases: TGTGCCAGCAGTTTCTCGCGAGAGAGAGAAAAAGGGGCATTCGGGGAGCAGTACTTC. Amino acids: CASSFSREREKGAFGEQYF.